This T cell receptor beta chain derives from a study of T cell changes during pregnancy in multiple sclerosis. Sequencing used immunoSEQ multiplex PCR; TCRdb keeps in-frame clones, though not all of them. The sample lists approximately 100,000 clones, roughly nine tenths occurring once. The germline CDR1 and CDR2 sequences are KGHSH and LQKENI. V was clipped by 1 base and J by 4 bases, with 16 bases between them. The CDR3 length is 17 residues. The sequence was obtained from a female donor with multiple sclerosis, enrolled in a pregnancy study. The V and J genes are TRBV18 and TRBJ2-2, with a weak D call TRBD1 (6 bases). Sequences were derived from peripheral blood, sampled after pregnancy. The CDR3 nucleotides are TGTGCCAGCTCACCACGGTTACAGGGCCCCGGCACCGGGGAGCTGTTTTTT. Residues: CASSPRLQGPGTGELFF.